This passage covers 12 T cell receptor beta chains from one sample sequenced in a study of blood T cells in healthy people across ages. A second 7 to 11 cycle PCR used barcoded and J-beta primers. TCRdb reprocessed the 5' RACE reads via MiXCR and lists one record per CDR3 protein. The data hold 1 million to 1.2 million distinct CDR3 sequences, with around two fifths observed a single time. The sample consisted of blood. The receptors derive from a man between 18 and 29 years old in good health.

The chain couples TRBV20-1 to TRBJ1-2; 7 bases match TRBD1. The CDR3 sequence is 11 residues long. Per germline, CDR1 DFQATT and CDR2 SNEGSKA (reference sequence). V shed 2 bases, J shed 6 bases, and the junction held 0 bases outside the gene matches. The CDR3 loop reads CSARQGDGYTF. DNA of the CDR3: TGCAGTGCTAGACAGGGGGATGGCTACACCTTC.

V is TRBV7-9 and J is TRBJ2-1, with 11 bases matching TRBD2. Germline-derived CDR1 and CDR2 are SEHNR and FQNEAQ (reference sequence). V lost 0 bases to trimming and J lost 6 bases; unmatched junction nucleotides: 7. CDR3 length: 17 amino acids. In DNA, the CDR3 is TGTGCCAGCAGCTTAGCGGCCGGGACTAGCGGTTCCAATGAGCAGTTCTTC. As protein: CASSLAAGTSGSNEQFF.

CDR3 in amino acids: CASSQGGTGTLFYEQYF. The CDR3 coding sequence is TGCGCCAGCAGCCAAGGGGGGACAGGAACCTTGTTCTACGAGCAGTACTTC. This rearrangement joins TRBV4-3 to TRBJ2-7; TRBD1 aligns across 8 bases. V was clipped by 1 base and J by 3 bases; unmatched bases: 11. The CDR3 runs 17 residues. CDR1 is LGHNA, CDR2 YSLEER, per germline.

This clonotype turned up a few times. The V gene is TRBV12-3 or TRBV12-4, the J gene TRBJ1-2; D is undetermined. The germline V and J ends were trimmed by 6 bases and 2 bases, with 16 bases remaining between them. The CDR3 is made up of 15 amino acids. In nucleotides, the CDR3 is TGTGCCAGCAGCCACGATCGGGGTCCCAACTATGGCTACACCTTC. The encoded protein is CASSHDRGPNYGYTF.

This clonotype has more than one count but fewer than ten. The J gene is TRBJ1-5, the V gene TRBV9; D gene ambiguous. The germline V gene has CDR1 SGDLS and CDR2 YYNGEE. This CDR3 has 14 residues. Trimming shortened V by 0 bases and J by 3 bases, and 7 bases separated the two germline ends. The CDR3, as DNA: TGTGCCAGCAGCGTAGACCCTAACAATCAGCCCCAGCATTTT. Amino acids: CASSVDPNNQPQHF. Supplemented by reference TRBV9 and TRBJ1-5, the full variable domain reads DSGVTQTPKHLITATGQRVTLRCSPRSGDLSVYWYQQSLDQGLQFLIQYYNGEERAKGNILERFSAQQFPDLHSELNLSSLELGDSALYFCASSVDPNNQPQHFGDGTRLSIL.

CDR3 sequence: CASSRKSGGFYNEQFF. The DNA of the CDR3 is TGTGCCAGCAGCCGAAAGAGCGGGGGATTCTACAATGAGCAGTTCTTC. This chain connects TRBV14 to TRBJ2-1, with 8 bases matching TRBD2. The CDR3 has 16 amino acids. V was pared by 4 bases and J by 3 bases, with 8 bases of the junction left unmatched. CDR1 is SGHDN and CDR2 is FVKESK in the germline V gene.

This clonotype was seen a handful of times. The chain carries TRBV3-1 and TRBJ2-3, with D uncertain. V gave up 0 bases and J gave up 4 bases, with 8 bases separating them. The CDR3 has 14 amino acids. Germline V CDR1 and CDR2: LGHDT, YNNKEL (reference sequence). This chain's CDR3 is CASSQEMRPDTQYF. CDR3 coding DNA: TGTGCCAGCAGCCAAGAAATGCGTCCAGATACGCAGTATTTT.

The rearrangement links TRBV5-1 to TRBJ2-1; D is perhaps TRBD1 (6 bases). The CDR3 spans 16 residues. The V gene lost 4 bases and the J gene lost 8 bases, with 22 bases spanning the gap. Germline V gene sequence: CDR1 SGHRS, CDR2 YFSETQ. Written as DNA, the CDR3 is TGCGCCAGCAGCGCTCAACAGGGTTCGGGGCCTGATGAGCAGTTCTTC. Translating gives CASSAQQGSGPDEQFF.

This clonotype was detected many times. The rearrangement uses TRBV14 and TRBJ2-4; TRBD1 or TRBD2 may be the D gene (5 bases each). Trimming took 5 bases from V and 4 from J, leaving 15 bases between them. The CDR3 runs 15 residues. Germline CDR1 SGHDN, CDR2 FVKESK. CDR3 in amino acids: CASSGQGGEKNIQYF. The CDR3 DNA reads TGTGCCAGCAGCGGCCAGGGTGGGGAGAAAAACATTCAGTACTTC.

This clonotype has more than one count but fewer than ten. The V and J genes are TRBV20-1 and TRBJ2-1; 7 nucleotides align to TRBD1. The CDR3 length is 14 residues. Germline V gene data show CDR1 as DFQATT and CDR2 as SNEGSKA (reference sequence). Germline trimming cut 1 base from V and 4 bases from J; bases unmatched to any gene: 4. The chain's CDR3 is CSARVGRGYNEQFF. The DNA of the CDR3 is TGCAGTGCTAGAGTAGGCAGGGGGTACAATGAGCAGTTCTTC.

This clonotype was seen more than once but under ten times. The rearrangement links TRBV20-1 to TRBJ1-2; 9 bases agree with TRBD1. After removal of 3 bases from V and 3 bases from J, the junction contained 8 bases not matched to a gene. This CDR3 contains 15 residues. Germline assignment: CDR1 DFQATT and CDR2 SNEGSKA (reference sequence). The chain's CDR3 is CSASKGTGGDYGYTF. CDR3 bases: TGCAGTGCTAGCAAAGGTACAGGGGGCGACTATGGCTACACCTTC.

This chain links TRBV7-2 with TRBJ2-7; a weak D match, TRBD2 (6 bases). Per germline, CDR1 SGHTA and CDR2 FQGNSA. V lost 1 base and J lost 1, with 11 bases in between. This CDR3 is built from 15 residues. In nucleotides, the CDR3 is TGTGCCAGCAGCTTAGTGGGGACTGTTTCCTACGAGCAGTACTTC. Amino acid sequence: CASSLVGTVSYEQYF. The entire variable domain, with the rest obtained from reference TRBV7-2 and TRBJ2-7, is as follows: GAGVSQSPSNKVTEKGKDVELRCDPISGHTALYWYRQSLGQGLEFLIYFQGNSAPDKSGLPSDRFSAERTGGSVSTLTIQRTQQEDSAVYLCASSLVGTVSYEQYFGPGTRLTVT.